Judged by abundance, the clone carrying this T cell receptor beta chain is medium-sized. Its specificity is not known. Multiplex touch-down PCR with TRB-A/B primers amplified rearranged V-D-J TRB sequences. TCRdb passed the multiplex PCR reads through MiXCR, listing each CDR3 protein once. The data hold approximately 6,400 distinct CDR3 sequences, with less than 25% observed a single time. The data originate from a study of T cell repertoires in aging, cancer and after chemotherapy. The template was genomic DNA from peripheral blood, not RNA. Whole-study results and caveats: In healthy donors, age-related TCR diversity loss mainly reflected lost richness. Immunological memory after chemotherapy cannot be judged from the repertoire data. Untreated cancer patients had significantly lower blood TCR diversity than age-matched healthy donors.

CDR3 length: 15 amino acids. V lost 3 bases to trimming and J lost 7 bases; unmatched junction nucleotides: 11. Germline V gives CDR1 LGHNA, CDR2 YNFKEQ. Sequenced: blood. The chain joins TRBV4-2 to TRBJ1-2; the match to TRBD1 covers 7 bases. The sequence was collected from a human donor in good health. The CDR3 loop is CASSHRGEGASGYTF. The CDR3 nucleotides read TGTGCCAGCAGCCACAGGGGGGAGGGGGCGAGTGGCTACACCTTC.